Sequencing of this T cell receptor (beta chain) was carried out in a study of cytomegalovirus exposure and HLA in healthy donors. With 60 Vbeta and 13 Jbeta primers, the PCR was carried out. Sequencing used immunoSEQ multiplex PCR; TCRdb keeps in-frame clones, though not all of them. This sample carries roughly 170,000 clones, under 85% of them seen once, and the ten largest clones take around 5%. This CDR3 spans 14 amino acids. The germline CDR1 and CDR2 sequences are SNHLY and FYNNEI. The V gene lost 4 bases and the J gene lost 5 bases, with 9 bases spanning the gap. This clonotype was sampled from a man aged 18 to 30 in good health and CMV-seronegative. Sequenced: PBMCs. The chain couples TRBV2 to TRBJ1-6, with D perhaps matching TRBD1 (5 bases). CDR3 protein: CASSVNRNNSPLHF. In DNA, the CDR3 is TGTGCCAGCAGTGTGAACAGGAATAATTCACCCCTCCACTTT. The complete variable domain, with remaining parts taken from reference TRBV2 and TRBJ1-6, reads EPEVTQTPSHQVTQMGQEVILRCVPISNHLYFYWYRQILGQKVEFLVSFYNNEISEKSEIFDDQFSVERPDGSNFTLKIRSTKLEDSAMYFCASSVNRNNSPLHFGNGTRLTVT.